Sequencing of this T cell receptor beta chain was carried out in a study of blood T cells in healthy people across ages. From germline, CDR1 is SGHRS and CDR2 YFSETQ. The V and J ends lost 4 bases and 6 bases respectively, with 20 bases between them. The CDR3 has 16 amino acids. A sample-barcoded 5' primer and a J-beta primer mix were used in a second PCR of roughly 7 to 11 cycles. TCRdb reanalysed the 5' RACE reads using MiXCR and keeps one entry per CDR3 protein. This sample has about 800,000 distinct CDR3 sequences; nearly 60% occur once, and the top ten carry over 20%. Sequenced sample: blood. The J gene is TRBJ2-1, the V gene TRBV5-1; D may be TRBD2 (7 bases). The TCR sequence derives from a man aged 25 to 40 in good health. CDR3 in amino acids: CASSPSWGGIGNEQFF. DNA for the CDR3: TGCGCCAGCAGCCCCTCATGGGGGGGCATAGGCAATGAGCAGTTCTTC. Combining the CDR3 with reference TRBV5-1 and TRBJ2-1 gives the whole variable domain KAGVTQTPRYLIKTRGQQVTLSCSPISGHRSVSWYQQTPGQGLQFLFEYFSETQRNKGNFPGRFSGRQFSNSRSEMNVSTLELGDSALYLCASSPSWGGIGNEQFFGPGTRLTVL.